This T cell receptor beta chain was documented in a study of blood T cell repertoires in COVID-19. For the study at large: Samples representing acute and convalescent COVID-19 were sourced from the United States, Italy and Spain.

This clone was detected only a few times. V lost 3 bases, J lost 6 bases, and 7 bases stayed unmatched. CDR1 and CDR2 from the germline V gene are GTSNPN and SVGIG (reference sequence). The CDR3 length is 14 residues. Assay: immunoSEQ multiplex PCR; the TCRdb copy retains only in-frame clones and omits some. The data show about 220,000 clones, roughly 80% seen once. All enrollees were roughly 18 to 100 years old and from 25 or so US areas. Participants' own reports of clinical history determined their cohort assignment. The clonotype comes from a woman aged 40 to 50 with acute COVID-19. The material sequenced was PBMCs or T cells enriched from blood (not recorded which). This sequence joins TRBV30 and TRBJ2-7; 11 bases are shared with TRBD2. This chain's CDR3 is CAWRQSSGRFEQYF. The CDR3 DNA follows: TGTGCCTGGAGGCAATCTAGCGGGAGGTTCGAGCAGTACTTC. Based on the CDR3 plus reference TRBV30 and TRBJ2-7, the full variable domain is SQTIHQWPATLVQPVGSPLSLECTVEGTSNPNLYWYRQAAGRGLQLLFYSVGIGQISSEVPQNLSASRPQDRQFILSSKKLLLSDSGFYLCAWRQSSGRFEQYFGPGTRLTVT.